The rows below give T cell receptor beta chains drawn from one sample of a study of T-cell memory formation after mild COVID-19. Via MiXCR, TCRdb re-called the 5' RACE reads, giving one row per CDR3 protein. The sample includes around 450,000 distinct CDR3 sequences, 20% to 25% of them seen just once. What was sequenced was PBMCs or a T cell subset sorted from them (not recorded which). The receptors shown here come from an adult woman who had mild COVID-19 (a few samples of this study predate the infection). Cell type and time point are not known. Both conserved end residues are part of each CDR3. The D gene is left open where the match is weak. Only part of the rows carry a size: once, few, many, or a class if the clone is expanded.

j_gene,v_gene,abundance,d_gene,CDR3nt,CDR3aa
TRBJ2-5,TRBV7-7,.,TRBD2,TGTGCTAGCAGCTCGGGACTAGCGGAAGAGACCCAGTACTTC,CASSSGLAEETQYF
TRBJ1-5,TRBV20-1,few,.,TGCAGTGCTAGAGTACATAGCAATCAGCCCCAGCATTTT,CSARVHSNQPQHF
TRBJ2-7,TRBV27,.,TRBD1,TGTGCCAGCAGTTTAAGGGGGCCATCCCTGGACGAGCAGTACTTC,CASSLRGPSLDEQYF
TRBJ2-2,TRBV12-3/TRBV12-4,.,.,TGTGCCACAACCAGAACGAACACCGGGGAGCTGTTTTTT,CATTRTNTGELFF
TRBJ1-1,TRBV30,few,TRBD1,TGTGCCTGGAGTAAACAGGGGGTTGATGAAGCTTTCTTT,CAWSKQGVDEAFF
TRBJ1-1,TRBV7-9,few,.,TGTGCCAGCGAGGATTCGGGGAGGGTCCCTGAAGCTTTCTTT,CASEDSGRVPEAFF
TRBJ2-3,TRBV3-1,many,.,TGTGCCAGCAGCCACAATGGACTACTCACAGATACGCAGTATTTT,CASSHNGLLTDTQYF
TRBJ2-1,TRBV3-1,.,TRBD2,TGTGCCAGCAGCCAAGTGGTCCTAGCGGGTTCGTACAATGAGCAGTTCTTC,CASSQVVLAGSYNEQFF
TRBJ2-5,TRBV15,once,.,TGTGCCACCAACCAAATTCCGGGACATGAAGAGACCCAGTACTTC,CATNQIPGHEETQYF
TRBJ2-7,TRBV7-2,few,.,TGTGCCAGCAGCCCCACTAGAATCGTCGAGCAGTACTTC,CASSPTRIVEQYF
TRBJ1-5,TRBV12-3/TRBV12-4,.,.,TGTGCCAGCAGTTCCCAGGTCCCTACTCAGCCCCAGCATTTT,CASSSQVPTQPQHF
TRBJ2-3,TRBV20-1,.,.,TGCAGTGCTTATCTAGGGATCATAGATACGCAGTATTTT,CSAYLGIIDTQYF
TRBJ2-3,TRBV7-2,.,.,TGTGCCAGCAGCTTAGCTGCGGTCACAGATACGCAGTATTTT,CASSLAAVTDTQYF
TRBJ2-1,TRBV3-1,.,TRBD1,TGTGCCAGCAGCCAGCAGACAGGGACCCACAATGAGCAGTTCTTC,CASSQQTGTHNEQFF
TRBJ1-3,TRBV15,once,.,TGTGCCACCAGCAGAGATGGAAACACCATATATTTT,CATSRDGNTIYF
TRBJ1-5,TRBV6-6,few,TRBD1,TGTGCCAGCAGTCGAGACAGGGACAATCAGCCCCAGCATTTT,CASSRDRDNQPQHF
TRBJ2-5,TRBV6-2/TRBV6-3,few,TRBD1,TGTGCCAGCAGTAGGGACAGGGTACGAGAGACCCAGTACTTC,CASSRDRVRETQYF
TRBJ2-1,TRBV3-1,once,TRBD1,TGTGCCAGCAGCCAAGGGACAGGAATGCTCGGGGAGCAGTTCTTC,CASSQGTGMLGEQFF